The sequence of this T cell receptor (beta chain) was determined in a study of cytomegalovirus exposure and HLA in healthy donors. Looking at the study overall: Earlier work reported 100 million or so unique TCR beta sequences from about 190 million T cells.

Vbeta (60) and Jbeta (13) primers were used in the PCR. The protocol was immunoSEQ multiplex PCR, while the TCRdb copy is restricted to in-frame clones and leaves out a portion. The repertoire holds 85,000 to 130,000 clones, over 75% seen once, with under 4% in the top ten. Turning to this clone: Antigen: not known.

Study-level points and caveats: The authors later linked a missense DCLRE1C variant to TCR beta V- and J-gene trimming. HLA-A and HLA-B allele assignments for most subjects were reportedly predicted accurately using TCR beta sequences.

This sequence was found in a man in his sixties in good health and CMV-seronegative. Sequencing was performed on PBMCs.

The CDR3 region is CASSPGSYSNQPQHF. CDR3 DNA sequence: TGTGCCAGCAGCCCGGGTTCTTATAGCAATCAGCCCCAGCATTTT. J is TRBJ1-5 and V is TRBV6-5; D ambiguous. There are 15 residues in the CDR3. V gave up 6 bases and J gave up 0 bases, with 12 bases separating them. Per the germline V gene, CDR1 is MNHEY and CDR2 is SVGAGI.